This record looks at one TCR beta chain sequence and its context. Assignment of participants to cohorts was predicated upon participant-reported clinical history. CDR1 and CDR2 from the germline V gene are SEHNR and FQNEAQ (reference sequence). The CDR3 extends over 12 amino acids. Trimming removed 5 bases at V and 11 bases at J, with 14 bases between. Measured with immunoSEQ multiplex PCR; TCRdb has only the in-frame clones, and not every one. Here the sample spans around 310,000 clones, over 85% being singletons. The data originate from a study of blood T cell repertoires in COVID-19. The clonotype comes from a woman aged 25 to 39 who had recovered from COVID-19. The sequenced sample was PBMCs or T cells enriched from blood (not recorded which). The chain couples TRBV7-9 to TRBJ2-3; a weak D match, TRBD1 (6 bases). The DNA of the CDR3 is TGTGCCAGCAGCCTAACAGGGACCAGGCAGTATTTT. The encoded protein is CASSLTGTRQYF.